Below are 14 T cell receptor beta chains sequenced from a single sample in a study of shared clonotypes between healthy human individuals. Method: immunoSEQ multiplex PCR; TCRdb's copy keeps in-frame clones and lacks some. Seen here are some 1,400,000 clones, more than 95% observed once, and the top ten hold 0.95% to 1.5%. Sequenced: naive CD4+ T cells sorted from blood. The subset denotes: CD45RA+ positively selected. The origin of the receptors is a young man in good health.

The chain has TRBV2 and TRBJ2-3; TRBD1 is a possible D gene (5 bases). V was clipped by 2 bases and J by 1 base, with 10 bases between them. CDR1 is SNHLY, CDR2 FYNNEI, per germline. This CDR3 has 15 residues. The CDR3 bases are TGTGCCAGCAGTGAAACTGGGGCGGGCACAGATACGCAGTATTTT. Residues: CASSETGAGTDTQYF.

The chain joins TRBV11-2 to TRBJ2-7; 13 nucleotides agree with TRBD2. The junction had 6 bases not matched to a gene; V was cut back by 1 base and J by 9 bases. This CDR3 contains 15 residues. Germline-derived CDR1 and CDR2 are SGHAT and FQNNGV. The CDR3 spells CASSLGTSGSLTQYF. The CDR3, as DNA: TGTGCCAGCAGCTTAGGGACTAGCGGGAGCTTAACGCAGTACTTC.

The chain couples TRBV5-1 to TRBJ2-7; TRBD1 matches 7 bases. This CDR3 is built from 14 residues. The V and J ends lost 3 bases and 5 bases, in that order; junction bases with no gene match: 8. Per the germline V gene, CDR1 is SGHRS and CDR2 is YFSETQ. The DNA for the CDR3 is TGCGCCAGCAGCTGGGAGACAGGGCTGGACGAGCAGTACTTC. Protein sequence: CASSWETGLDEQYF.

This rearrangement joins TRBV6-5 to TRBJ1-1, with 8 bases that match TRBD1. In germline, CDR1 is MNHEY, CDR2 SVGAGI. V was pared by 5 bases and J by 3 bases, with 5 bases of the junction left unmatched. This CDR3 is 14 amino acids long. This chain's CDR3 is CASSETGAYTEAFF. DNA of the CDR3: TGTGCCAGCAGTGAGACAGGGGCGTACACTGAAGCTTTCTTT.

The V gene is TRBV5-1, the J gene TRBJ2-7, with D possibly being TRBD1 (6 bases). V lost 0 bases and J lost 6, with 10 bases in between. Germline V lookup: CDR1 SGHRS, CDR2 YFSETQ. The CDR3 runs 13 residues. CDR3 region: CASSLAGVLEQYF. The CDR3 coding sequence is TGCGCCAGCAGCTTGGCAGGGGTGCTCGAGCAGTACTTC.

The chain carries TRBV15 and TRBJ1-4; TRBD1 matches at 10 bases. CDR1 LNHNV and CDR2 YYDKDF come from the germline V gene (reference sequence). This CDR3 spans 17 amino acids. Losses at the gene ends were 3 bases for V and 4 bases for J; bases not matched to a gene: 8. The CDR3 nucleotides are TGTGCCACCAGCAGCCTGGGACAGGGGCTAGTTAATGAAAAACTGTTTTTT. Encoded protein: CATSSLGQGLVNEKLFF.

The chain links TRBV18 to TRBJ2-1; the D is unclear. Germline lookup yields CDR1 KGHSH and CDR2 LQKENI. Trimming pared 2 bases from V and 0 bases from J, leaving 8 bases between. The CDR3 has 15 amino acids. In DNA, the CDR3 is TGTGCCAGCTCACCAGTCTCAACCTCCTACAATGAGCAGTTCTTC. As protein: CASSPVSTSYNEQFF.

The chain links TRBV7-8 to TRBJ2-7; a possible D gene is TRBD1 (6 bases). CDR3 length equals 14 residues. Trimming left V 0 bases short and J 3 bases short, with 9 bases between. Germline-derived CDR1 and CDR2 are SGHVS and FQNEAQ. CDR3 region: CASSLAHRDYEQYF. The DNA of the CDR3 is TGTGCCAGCAGCTTAGCGCACAGGGACTACGAGCAGTACTTC. Together with reference TRBV7-8 and TRBJ2-7, the CDR3 gives the full variable domain: GAGVSQSPRYKVAKRGQDVALRCDPISGHVSLFWYQQALGQGPEFLTYFQNEAQLDKSGLPSDRFFAERPEGSVSTLKIQRTQQEDSAVYLCASSLAHRDYEQYFGPGTRLTVT.

The rearrangement uses TRBV5-1 and TRBJ2-3; D remains unclear. Germline V gene lookup returns CDR1 SGHRS and CDR2 YFSETQ. V shed 1 base and J shed 2 bases, with 11 bases lying between them. The CDR3 contains 15 residues. The CDR3 DNA follows: TGCGCCAGCAGCTTGCGGCCTAGTGCCACAGATACGCAGTATTTT. Translating gives CASSLRPSATDTQYF.

The V call is TRBV5-1, the J call TRBJ1-1; TRBD1 might be the D (6 bases). Germline lookup yields CDR1 SGHRS and CDR2 YFSETQ. V was pared by 0 bases and J by 4 bases, with 13 bases between. This CDR3 has 15 amino acids. As DNA, the CDR3 is TGCGCCAGCAGCTTGGAATCCCAGGGGAGCACTGAAGCTTTCTTT. Translated: CASSLESQGSTEAFF. The whole variable domain, filled in from reference TRBV5-1 and TRBJ1-1, reads KAGVTQTPRYLIKTRGQQVTLSCSPISGHRSVSWYQQTPGQGLQFLFEYFSETQRNKGNFPGRFSGRQFSNSRSEMNVSTLELGDSALYLCASSLESQGSTEAFFGQGTRLTVV.

Turning to this clone: The junction departs from germline at one end; a sequencing error may be responsible. The chain employs TRBV6-1 and TRBJ2-1, with D uncertain. This CDR3 contains 16 residues. The germline V gene has CDR1 MNHNS and CDR2 SASEGT. The CDR3 loop is CASSEGLPSSYNEQFF. The CDR3 nucleotides read TGTGCCAGCAGCGAAGGTCTGCCGAGCTCCTACAATGAGCAGTTCTTC.

Here the CDR3 reads CASSLRARGLVSYEQYF. Written as DNA, the CDR3 is TGTGCCAGCAGCCTCAGGGCGCGGGGATTGGTATCCTACGAGCAGTACTTC. The V call is TRBV7-8, the J call TRBJ2-7, with D perhaps matching TRBD2 (6 bases). The ends were cut back, 5 bases at V and 1 base at J, with 21 bases in the middle. The CDR3 is made up of 17 amino acids. Germline values: CDR1 SGHVS, CDR2 FQNEAQ.

CDR3 sequence reads: CASRQGFQYEQYF. The CDR3 DNA follows: TGTGCCAGCAGACAGGGCTTTCAGTACGAGCAGTACTTC. The rearrangement links TRBV6-5 to TRBJ2-7; D might be TRBD1 (6 bases). V was pared by 6 bases and J by 4 bases, with 13 bases between. CDR3 length equals 13 residues. Germline lookup yields CDR1 MNHEY and CDR2 SVGAGI.

The chain has TRBV5-1 and TRBJ1-2; possibly TRBD1 for D (5 bases). The germline V gene encodes CDR1 SGHRS and CDR2 YFSETQ. This CDR3 is 15 amino acids long. V shed 4 bases and J shed 6 bases, with 19 bases lying between them. DNA for the CDR3: TGCGCCAGCAGCCCGACCAGGGTGGGGGGTAATGGCTACACCTTC. It codes for CASSPTRVGGNGYTF.